These 5 T cell receptor beta chains were sequenced from one sample in a study of T cells in Graves' hyperthyroidism and ophthalmopathy. RNA transcripts served as the template for amplifying TCR beta CDR3 regions. First-round RT-PCR of the TCR CDR3 relied on the HTBI primer set. TCRdb re-called the multiplex PCR reads with MiXCR, one entry per CDR3 protein. The table lists approximately 640,000 distinct CDR3 sequences, over 40% of them singletons. The specimen was peripheral blood or thyroid tissue (not recorded which). Receptor source: an adult man with Graves' disease, either hyperthyroidism or ophthalmopathy (not recorded which).

In this sample, this clonotype turned up a few times. The chain links TRBV2 to TRBJ2-2; D is possibly TRBD1 (6 bases). The V end lost 0 bases, the J end lost 4 bases, and 9 bases lay between the germline ends. Germline CDR1 SNHLY, CDR2 FYNNEI. This CDR3 spans 15 amino acids. As DNA, the CDR3 is TGTGCCAGCAGTGAAGCGGGACAACCCACCGGGGAGCTGTTTTTT. Amino acid sequence: CASSEAGQPTGELFF.

V and J are TRBV10-3 and TRBJ2-5, with TRBD1 matching over 7 bases. This CDR3 spans 14 amino acids. Germline assignment: CDR1 ENHRY and CDR2 SYGVKD. Unmatched junction bases numbered 9, after V lost 6 bases and J lost 5 bases. CDR3 sequence reads: CAIRRGQFLETQYF. In DNA, the CDR3 is TGTGCCATCAGGAGGGGACAGTTTCTGGAGACCCAGTACTTC.

This clonotype was detected only a few times. V gene TRBV2 combines with J gene TRBJ2-5; 9 bases are shared with TRBD1. J gave up 0 bases and V 4 bases, and 0 bases lay outside the gene matches. Germline V gives CDR1 SNHLY, CDR2 FYNNEI. CDR3 size: 14 residues. The CDR3 DNA reads TGTGCCAGCAGTGGGGACAGGGACCAAGAGACCCAGTACTTC. It is translated as CASSGDRDQETQYF.

Many counts were recorded for this clonotype. In DNA, the CDR3 is TGTGCCAGCAGCCGAGGATCAAACACTGAAGCTTTCTTT. Translated: CASSRGSNTEAFF. V and J are TRBV13 and TRBJ1-1; D is uncertain. The CDR3 runs 13 residues. The germline V gene has CDR1 PRHDT and CDR2 FYEKMQ (reference sequence). The V end lost 5 bases, the J end lost 2 bases, and 9 bases lay between the germline ends.

This clonotype was counted once. A much more abundant neighbour one base away suggests this may be a read error. This chain joins TRBV2 and TRBJ2-5, with 9 bases aligning to TRBD2. Looked up from germline, CDR1 is SNHLY and CDR2 is FYNNEI. The CDR3 is 14 amino acids. V was clipped by 3 bases and J by 2 bases; unmatched bases: 1. Written as DNA, the CDR3 is TGTGCCAGCAGTGAGGGACTAGCACAAGAGACCCAGTACTTC. Its protein product is CASSEGLAQETQYF.